Listed below are T cell receptor beta chains from one sample, sequenced in a study of vaccination effects on CD4 cells after COVID-19. Their specific antigens are unknown. The data were produced by immunoSEQ multiplex PCR, yet TCRdb's version contains in-frame clones alone and is incomplete. The sample holds about 38,000 clones, under 70% seen once. The sequencing here drew on CD4+ T cells from PBMCs cultured with SARS-CoV-2 spike peptides, taken before COVID-19 vaccination. These receptors all come from a human donor who received a COVID-19 vaccine. The CDR3 runs from the conserved cysteine through the conserved F or W. The D gene is left open where the match is weak. The size entry is marked missing in some rows and otherwise reads once, few, many or a size class.

J: TRBJ2-7; D: -; size: few; V: TRBV5-1; DNA: TGCGCCAGCAGCGGGCCCGGAGGGGCTGAGCAGTACTTC; CDR3: CASSGPGGAEQYF
J: TRBJ1-3; D: -; size: -; V: TRBV6-5; DNA: TGTGCCAGCGGAATAGGCAGCATCTCTGGAAACACCATATATTTT; CDR3: CASGIGSISGNTIYF
J: TRBJ1-2; D: -; size: -; V: TRBV3-1/TRBV3-2; DNA: TGTGCCAGCGGCGGTTTGGAGGGCTACACCTTC; CDR3: CASGGLEGYTF
J: TRBJ1-5; D: -; size: few; V: TRBV5-8; DNA: TGTGCCACTCAGGGGAGGCAGGCTGGTCAGCCCCAGCATTTT; CDR3: CATQGRQAGQPQHF
J: TRBJ2-7; D: -; size: -; V: TRBV19; DNA: TGTGCCAGTAGTATAGGAGAAGGGAGGCAGTACTTC; CDR3: CASSIGEGRQYF
J: TRBJ2-3; D: -; size: -; V: TRBV27; DNA: TGTGCCAGCAGTTTAGGGTTGGGGGGGGCGACAGATACGCAGTATTTT; CDR3: CASSLGLGGATDTQYF
J: TRBJ2-1; D: -; size: -; V: TRBV6-5; DNA: TGTGCCAGCAGCCAGGGTCCCTACAATGAGCAGTTCTTC; CDR3: CASSQGPYNEQFF
J: TRBJ1-5; D: TRBD1; size: -; V: TRBV10-1; DNA: TGCGCCAGCCGCCGAACAGGGGAGGGACGGAATATGAGCAATCAGCCCCAGCATTTT; CDR3: CASRRTGEGRNMSNQPQHF
J: TRBJ1-3; D: -; size: -; V: TRBV10-1; DNA: TGCGCCAGCAGTGAGAATGGAGGGTCACGAAACACCATATATTTT; CDR3: CASSENGGSRNTIYF
J: TRBJ1-6; D: -; size: few; V: TRBV7-3; DNA: TGTGCCAGCAGCTTAACGGCCACACCCAATTCACCCCTCCACTTT; CDR3: CASSLTATPNSPLHF
J: TRBJ2-1; D: -; size: -; V: TRBV6-5; DNA: TGTGCCAGCAGAATAGACCTGAGCTCCTACAATGAGCAGTTCTTC; CDR3: CASRIDLSSYNEQFF
J: TRBJ2-5; D: -; size: -; V: TRBV25-1; DNA: TGTGCCAGCAGTGCCTCCTGGGGCAGCCAAGAGACCCAGTACTTC; CDR3: CASSASWGSQETQYF
J: TRBJ2-5; D: -; size: -; V: TRBV6-5; DNA: TGTGCCAGCAGTTACTCCGGGGGCAGGGCGGAGACCCAGTACTTC; CDR3: CASSYSGGRAETQYF
J: TRBJ2-3; D: -; size: -; V: TRBV14; DNA: TGTGCCAGCAGCCAAGGGGCCCGGAGCACAGATACGCAGTATTTT; CDR3: CASSQGARSTDTQYF
J: TRBJ1-5; D: TRBD1; size: -; V: TRBV19; DNA: TGTGCCGCTGCACACGGGGACAGAAATCAGCCCCAGCATTTT; CDR3: CAAAHGDRNQPQHF
J: TRBJ1-4; D: -; size: -; V: TRBV5-1; DNA: TGCGCCAGCAGCTTGGGGAGGGCGAGGACTAATGAAAAACTGTTTTTT; CDR3: CASSLGRARTNEKLFF
J: TRBJ1-4; D: TRBD1; size: -; V: TRBV7-2; DNA: TGTGCCAGCAGCTTGACAGGGGGCTTTGAAAAACTGTTTTTT; CDR3: CASSLTGGFEKLFF
J: TRBJ1-2; D: -; size: -; V: TRBV29-1; DNA: TGCAGCGTTGAGGATGCGGGGCAGAGCTATGGCTACACCTTC; CDR3: CSVEDAGQSYGYTF
J: TRBJ1-5; D: -; size: few; V: TRBV18; DNA: TGTGCCAGCTCACCCTCCGGGGTTAATAGCAATCAGCCCCAGCATTTT; CDR3: CASSPSGVNSNQPQHF
J: TRBJ1-6; D: TRBD1; size: -; V: TRBV6-1; DNA: TGTGCCAGCAGTGAAGGGGGGGACAGGGGTTCACCCCTCCACTTT; CDR3: CASSEGGDRGSPLHF
J: TRBJ1-1; D: TRBD1; size: few; V: TRBV7-9; DNA: TGTGCCAGCAGCGCCGGACAGGGGGCCCCGAACACTGAAGCTTTCTTT; CDR3: CASSAGQGAPNTEAFF
J: TRBJ2-3; D: TRBD2; size: -; V: TRBV2; DNA: TGTGCCAGCAGTGATGCTAGCGGGACATACACAGATACGCAGTATTTT; CDR3: CASSDASGTYTDTQYF
J: TRBJ2-2; D: TRBD1; size: once; V: TRBV5-1; DNA: TGCGCCAGCAGCTTGGGGCAGGGGGCCTTCGGGGAGCTGTTTTTT; CDR3: CASSLGQGAFGELFF
J: TRBJ2-2; D: -; size: -; V: TRBV9; DNA: TGTGCCAGCAGCGTCGAGACAGGGAACACCGGGGAGCTGTTTTTT; CDR3: CASSVETGNTGELFF
J: TRBJ2-5; D: -; size: -; V: TRBV5-4; DNA: TGTGCCAGCACCTTGGAGGCCCAAGAGACCCAGTACTTC; CDR3: CASTLEAQETQYF
J: TRBJ1-2; D: TRBD1; size: -; V: TRBV3-1/TRBV3-2; DNA: TGTGCCAGCAGCCCAGGCCTGACAGGGGGCTCCTATGGCTACACCTTC; CDR3: CASSPGLTGGSYGYTF
J: TRBJ2-1; D: TRBD1; size: -; V: TRBV25-1; DNA: TGTGCCAGCAGTCCCCAGGACAGGGGCCCACACGGTGAGCAGTTCTTC; CDR3: CASSPQDRGPHGEQFF
J: TRBJ1-6; D: -; size: few; V: TRBV27; DNA: TGTGCCAGCAGTTTAGTTCGGGGGACCCCAAATTCACCCCTCCACTTT; CDR3: CASSLVRGTPNSPLHF
J: TRBJ2-2; D: TRBD1; size: -; V: TRBV11-2; DNA: TGTGCCAGCAGGCCTCACAGGGGGCCCGGGGAGCTGTTTTTT; CDR3: CASRPHRGPGELFF
J: TRBJ1-5; D: -; size: -; V: TRBV10-3; DNA: TGTGCCATCAGTGTGGGCCCCAATCAGCCCCAGCATTTT; CDR3: CAISVGPNQPQHF
J: TRBJ1-1; D: -; size: -; V: TRBV30; DNA: TGTGCCTGGAGTTATCAGGGTGCCTCAGCTTTCTTT; CDR3: CAWSYQGASAFF
J: TRBJ2-5; D: TRBD1; size: -; V: TRBV2; DNA: TGTGCCAGCACCCTGGACAGGGGAGCCCAAGAGACCCAGTACTTC; CDR3: CASTLDRGAQETQYF
J: TRBJ2-7; D: TRBD1; size: few; V: TRBV29-1; DNA: TGCAGCGTTGATAGACAGGGGAACGAGCAGTACTTC; CDR3: CSVDRQGNEQYF
J: TRBJ2-7; D: -; size: once; V: TRBV14; DNA: TGTGCCAGCAGCCAAGTACCAGGGACCTACGAGCAGTACTTC; CDR3: CASSQVPGTYEQYF
J: TRBJ1-2; D: -; size: -; V: TRBV11-2; DNA: TGTGCCAGCAGCTTAGGAGGAACTAACTATGGCTACACCTTC; CDR3: CASSLGGTNYGYTF
J: TRBJ1-2; D: -; size: few; V: TRBV7-6; DNA: TGTGCCAGCAGCTTAGAGACAGGAACAAACTATGGCTACACCTTC; CDR3: CASSLETGTNYGYTF
J: TRBJ2-5; D: -; size: -; V: TRBV21-1; DNA: TGTGCCAGCAGCAAATTAGGTTTTAGCGACCAAGAGACCCAGTACTTC; CDR3: CASSKLGFSDQETQYF
J: TRBJ2-2; D: TRBD1; size: -; V: TRBV7-9; DNA: TGTGCCAGCAGCTATGGACAGGGGGCTTCCGGGGAGCTGTTTTTT; CDR3: CASSYGQGASGELFF
J: TRBJ2-7; D: -; size: -; V: TRBV11-2; DNA: TGTGCCAGCAGCGCGCGAGGGGCTTTTGGGCAGTACTTC; CDR3: CASSARGAFGQYF
J: TRBJ2-7; D: TRBD1; size: -; V: TRBV5-1; DNA: TGCGCCAGCAGCCCCCCGGGACAGTCCTACGAGCAGTACTTC; CDR3: CASSPPGQSYEQYF
J: TRBJ2-6; D: -; size: -; V: TRBV9; DNA: TGTGCCAGCAGCGTAGGGGGGGGGCGCTTCCAGCCTGGGGCCAACGTCCTGACTTTC; CDR3: CASSVGGGRFQPGANVLTF
J: TRBJ2-4; D: -; size: -; V: TRBV28; DNA: TGTGCCAGCAGTAGGGACATCGGCCTAAACATTCAGTACTTC; CDR3: CASSRDIGLNIQYF
J: TRBJ2-7; D: -; size: -; V: TRBV12-3/TRBV12-4; DNA: TGTGCCAGCAGCCCCCGCCTGGCCCGGGAGCAGTACTTC; CDR3: CASSPRLAREQYF
J: TRBJ2-1; D: TRBD1; size: -; V: TRBV6-4; DNA: TGTGCCAGCAGCGGACAGGGGACCGATGAGCAGTTCTTC; CDR3: CASSGQGTDEQFF
J: TRBJ1-4; D: -; size: -; V: TRBV2; DNA: TGTGCCAGCAGTTTACAGGGTTCCACTAATGAAAAACTGTTTTTT; CDR3: CASSLQGSTNEKLFF
J: TRBJ2-3; D: -; size: -; V: TRBV6-5; DNA: TGTGCCAGCGCCAACCCTCTCCGCACAGATACGCAGTATTTT; CDR3: CASANPLRTDTQYF